This entry lists 6 T cell receptor beta chains sequenced from one sample in a study of T cell repertoires in cytomegalovirus infection. TCRdb re-analysed the reads in MiXCR, keeping a single row per CDR3 protein. The repertoire has 110,000 or so distinct CDR3 sequences, under 35% of them found once; the top ten carry less than 45%. These receptors lack a known antigen. The starting material was CD8+ T cells from cultured PBMCs, obtained from culture after CMV antigen stimulation. Source of these receptors: a human donor in good health (CMV status not recorded). Some clones in this sample may be carry-over from other donors' samples.

This clonotype was found a few times. The genes are TRBV2 and TRBJ2-1, with TRBD1 identical over 10 bases. This CDR3 is built from 15 residues. Per germline, CDR1 SNHLY and CDR2 FYNNEI. The V gene end was trimmed by 5 bases and the J gene end by 7 bases; junction bases not matched to a gene: 8. The CDR3 bases are TGTGCCAGCAGTTTGACAGGGGGCCTTCCTAATGAGCAGTTCTTC. It specifies CASSLTGGLPNEQFF.

This clonotype was counted many times. J is TRBJ2-1 and V is TRBV6-2 or TRBV6-3, with TRBD1 matching 7 bases. Germline values: CDR1 MNHEY, CDR2 SVGEGT. J gave up 1 base and V 4 bases, and 4 bases lay outside the gene matches. CDR3 length equals 15 residues. This CDR3 reads CASSLRQGSYNEQFF. CDR3 bases: TGTGCCAGCAGTTTGAGACAGGGATCCTACAATGAGCAGTTCTTC.

This clonotype was seen only a few times. The chain has TRBV4-1 and TRBJ2-7; D is unclear. V lost 1 base and J 2 bases, leaving 12 bases between the germline ends. The CDR3 consists of 15 residues. The germline gives CDR1 MGHRA, CDR2 YSYEKL. Here the CDR3 DNA reads TGCGCCAGCAGCCAAGGGGCGGTCGGCGCCTACGAGCAGTACTTC. Its translation is CASSQGAVGAYEQYF.

This clonotype has a count of ten or more. The chain couples TRBV7-2 to TRBJ2-1; D is undetermined. Between the trimmed V and J ends, which lost 2 bases and 2 bases, there was a span of 13 bases. There are 16 residues in the CDR3. CDR1 and CDR2 from the germline V gene are SGHTA and FQGNSA. CDR3 loop: CASSLSSGTTYNEQFF. DNA for the CDR3: TGTGCCAGCAGCTTATCGTCAGGCACCACCTACAATGAGCAGTTCTTC.

The J gene is TRBJ2-7, the V gene TRBV6-2 or TRBV6-3; D may be TRBD1 or TRBD2 (5 bases each). Deletions cut 0 bases from V and 3 bases from J, with 9 bases between. Germline CDR1 is MNHEY and CDR2 is SVGEGT. The CDR3 runs 14 residues. The CDR3 DNA reads TGTGCCAGCAGTTACTCTAGCGACAGCTACGAGCAGTACTTC. Encoded protein: CASSYSSDSYEQYF.

CDR3 nucleotide sequence: TGTGCCAGCAGCCAACTCCCACCTAGGGCGAGCTCTGGAAACACCATATATTTT. Its protein product is CASSQLPPRASSGNTIYF. The chain is built from TRBV14 and TRBJ1-3; D unclear. Germline V gene sequence: CDR1 SGHDN, CDR2 FVKESK. V shed 2 bases and J shed 0 bases, with 17 bases lying between them. The CDR3 covers 18 residues.